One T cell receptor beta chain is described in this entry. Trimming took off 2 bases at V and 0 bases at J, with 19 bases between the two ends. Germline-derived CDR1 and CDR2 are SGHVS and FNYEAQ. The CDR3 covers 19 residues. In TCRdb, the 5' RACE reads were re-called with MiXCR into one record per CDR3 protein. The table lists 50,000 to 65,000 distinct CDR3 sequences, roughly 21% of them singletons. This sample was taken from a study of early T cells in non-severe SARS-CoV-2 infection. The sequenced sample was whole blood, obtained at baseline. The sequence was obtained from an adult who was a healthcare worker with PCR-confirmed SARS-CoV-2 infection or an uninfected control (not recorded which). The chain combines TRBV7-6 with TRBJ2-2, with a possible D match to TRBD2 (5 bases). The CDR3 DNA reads TGTGCCAGCAGCTTATTCGGCTATGGGAGCCTCGCGAACACCGGGGAGCTGTTTTTT. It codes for CASSLFGYGSLANTGELFF.